A selection of T cell receptor beta chains follows, all from one sample in a study of blood T cells in healthy people across ages. TCRdb reprocessed the 5' RACE reads via MiXCR and lists one record per CDR3 protein. The top ten clones hold over 9% of a sample with some 1.6 million distinct CDR3 sequences, roughly 32% of them seen once. Material: blood. The receptors here all came from a woman aged 30 to 39 in good health. Each CDR3 is given with its conserved first and last residue. D genes are given only for firm matches. Rows may omit the clone size; those that give it use once, few, many or a size class.

>TRBV11-1|18|TRBD1|TRBJ2-5|NA
CASSWDREEDRPQETQYF
TGTGCCAGCAGCTGGGACAGGGAAGAGGATCGCCCTCAAGAGACCCAGTACTTC
>TRBV27|20|TRBD2|TRBJ2-1|NA
CASSLRGGLAEESSYNEQFF
TGTGCCAGCAGTTTAAGAGGAGGACTAGCGGAAGAGAGCTCCTACAATGAGCAGTTCTTC
>TRBV5-1|16|TRBD1|TRBJ2-5|NA
CASSSGVGTGKETQYF
TGCGCCAGCAGCTCGGGGGTCGGGACAGGGAAAGAGACCCAGTACTTC
>TRBV5-5|14|NA|TRBJ2-7|NA
CATKLTSSAYEQYF
TGTGCCACCAAGCTTACCAGCTCAGCCTACGAGCAGTACTTC
>TRBV12-3/TRBV12-4|15|NA|TRBJ2-4|NA
CASSFGQVAKDIQYF
TGTGCCAGCAGTTTCGGGCAGGTAGCCAAAGACATTCAGTACTTC
>TRBV10-1|13|TRBD1|TRBJ1-2|NA
CASSPDRVSGYTF
TGCGCCAGCAGTCCCGACAGGGTATCGGGCTACACCTTC
>TRBV4-1|16|NA|TRBJ1-2|few
CASSQDSGMVGGGYTF
TGCGCCAGCAGCCAAGATAGCGGGATGGTCGGTGGGGGCTACACCTTC
>TRBV14|14|NA|TRBJ1-3|NA
CASSLFGPGNTIYF
TGTGCCAGCAGCTTGTTCGGTCCTGGAAACACCATATATTTT
>TRBV5-1|16|NA|TRBJ2-1|few
CASKSQAGPTYNEQFF
TGCGCCAGCAAGTCCCAAGCGGGCCCAACCTACAATGAGCAGTTCTTC
>TRBV12-3/TRBV12-4|13|NA|TRBJ1-2|NA
CASSLRSTRGYTF
TGTGCCAGCAGTCTAAGGAGTACTAGGGGCTACACCTTC
>TRBV20-1|12|NA|TRBJ2-7|NA
CSAVGQFYEQYF
TGCAGTGCTGTCGGACAGTTTTACGAGCAGTACTTC
>TRBV7-8|15|NA|TRBJ1-1|few
CASSTRDGRDTEAFF
TGTGCCAGCAGCACTCGGGACGGACGGGACACTGAAGCTTTCTTT
>TRBV12-3/TRBV12-4|13|NA|TRBJ2-7|few
CASSFLISYEQYF
TGTGCCAGCAGTTTTCTGATCTCCTACGAGCAGTACTTC
>TRBV13|14|NA|TRBJ2-7|few
CASSYLTVSYEQYF
TGTGCCAGCAGCTACTTGACAGTTTCCTACGAGCAGTACTTC
>TRBV19|15|NA|TRBJ2-7|NA
CASSIQGQLSYEQYF
TGTGCCAGTAGTATACAGGGGCAACTCTCCTACGAGCAGTACTTC
>TRBV7-8|15|NA|TRBJ2-4|few
CASSPFGVAKNIQYF
TGTGCCAGCAGCCCCTTTGGGGTAGCCAAAAACATTCAGTACTTC
>TRBV20-1|14|NA|TRBJ2-5|many
CSARTGTPQETQYF
TGCAGTGCTAGAACCGGGACTCCTCAAGAGACCCAGTACTTC
>TRBV27|11|NA|TRBJ2-7|NA
CATGGPYEQYF
TGTGCCACCGGGGGTCCCTACGAGCAGTACTTC
>TRBV10-3|13|TRBD1|TRBJ1-2|few
CAISTDRNYGYTF
TGTGCCATCAGTACGGACAGGAACTATGGCTACACCTTC
>TRBV6-1|15|NA|TRBJ1-2|once
CASRRKVRDGYGYTF
TGTGCCAGCAGGCGTAAGGTTCGGGACGGCTATGGCTACACCTTC
>TRBV15|14|NA|TRBJ2-7|few
CATSLGTPVDEQYF
TGTGCCACCAGCTTAGGGACTCCGGTGGACGAGCAGTACTTC
>TRBV4-1|14|NA|TRBJ1-1|NA
CASSQATLNTEAFF
TGCGCCAGCAGCCAAGCAACCTTGAACACTGAAGCTTTCTTT
>TRBV10-3|16|NA|TRBJ1-2|few
CAISESDLRSNYGYTF
TGTGCCATCAGTGAGTCGGACCTGAGGTCTAACTATGGCTACACCTTC
>TRBV12-5|15|TRBD2|TRBJ2-3|many
CASGSLAGGTDTQYF
TGTGCTAGTGGTTCCCTTGCGGGGGGCACAGATACGCAGTATTTT
>TRBV6-1|12|NA|TRBJ2-5|few
CASSKIQETQYF
TGTGCCAGCAGTAAAATACAAGAGACCCAGTACTTC
>TRBV9|12|NA|TRBJ1-2|NA
CASSGTRYGYTF
TGTGCCAGTTCGGGGACTCGATATGGCTACACCTTC
>TRBV10-3|16|NA|TRBJ1-5|NA
CAISEVQGEGNQPQHF
TGTGCCATCAGTGAAGTCCAGGGCGAAGGCAATCAGCCCCAGCATTTT
>TRBV12-5|15|TRBD2|TRBJ2-2|NA
CASGFSGGNTGELFF
TGTGCTAGTGGTTTTTCGGGAGGGAACACCGGGGAGCTGTTTTTT
>TRBV12-3/TRBV12-4|14|TRBD2|TRBJ2-5|many
CASRPLAGGETQYF
TGTGCCAGCAGACCTCTAGCGGGGGGAGAGACCCAGTACTTC
>TRBV3-1|17|NA|TRBJ2-1|NA
CASSQAMEFSSYNEQFF
TGTGCCAGCAGCCAAGCCATGGAGTTTAGCTCCTACAATGAGCAGTTCTTC
>TRBV27|15|TRBD2|TRBJ2-7|few
CASSLGASGVYEQYF
TGTGCCAGCAGTTTAGGCGCTAGCGGGGTCTACGAGCAGTACTTC
>TRBV10-3|15|TRBD1|TRBJ2-7|many
CAISDPRQGVYEQYF
TGTGCCATCAGTGATCCTCGCCAGGGGGTCTACGAGCAGTACTTC
>TRBV12-3/TRBV12-4|14|NA|TRBJ2-7|NA
CASSPQQYSYEQYF
TGTGCCAGCAGTCCGCAACAATACTCCTACGAGCAGTACTTC
>TRBV6-1|16|TRBD2|TRBJ2-3|few
CASRLIAGLYTDTQYF
TGTGCCAGCAGACTAATAGCGGGACTTTACACAGATACGCAGTATTTT
>TRBV15|15|TRBD1|TRBJ1-2|few
CATSRVQGNNYGYTF
TGTGCCACCAGCAGAGTACAGGGGAATAACTATGGCTACACCTTC
>TRBV9|17|TRBD2|TRBJ2-5|few
CASSPGTSGGIEETQYF
TGTGCCAGCAGCCCCGGGACTAGCGGGGGGATTGAAGAGACCCAGTACTTC
>TRBV6-5|14|NA|TRBJ2-3|NA
CASRASRSTDTQYF
TGTGCCAGCAGGGCTAGCAGATCCACAGATACGCAGTATTTT
>TRBV12-3/TRBV12-4|14|NA|TRBJ1-5|NA
CASSRQLFNQPQHF
TGTGCCAGCAGTAGACAGCTCTTCAATCAGCCCCAGCATTTT